The clone carrying this TCR beta chain has just one count. The antigen remains unidentified. The junction departs from the called germline gene at one end, perhaps through a read error. This sample stems from a study of graft-versus-host responses after intestinal transplantation. Study at large: Multivisceral, liver-intestinal, or isolated intestinal grafts were transplanted into recipients.

The germline V gene encodes CDR1 SGHAT and CDR2 FQNNGV. The CDR3 has 15 amino acids. Sequencing was performed with immunoSEQ multiplex PCR; in TCRdb, only in-frame clones are kept and a portion is missing. The profile shows about 99,000 clones, approximately 93% of them singletons. Study observations and caveats: With peak circulating GvH clone levels came an association with early post-transplant HvG declines. GvH clones occurred in recipient marrow; some first appeared in ileum or blood.

The material was unstimulated CD8+ T cells sorted from spleen or lymph node cells, obtained before intestinal transplant. This rearrangement joins TRBV11-2 to TRBJ1-6; the match to TRBD1 covers 10 bases. This TCR was recovered from a human donor who received an intestinal transplant. The CDR3 DNA sequence: TGTGCCAGCAGCGCCTCCGGGACAGGGGTTTCACCCCCCCACTTT. This encodes CASSASGTGVSPPHF. Variable domain in full (rest from reference TRBV11-2 and TRBJ1-6): EAGVAQSPRYKIIEKRQSVAFWCNPISGHATLYWYQQILGQGPKLLIQFQNNGVVDDSQLPKDRFSAERLKGVDSTLKIQPAKLEDSAVYLCASSASGTGVSPPHFGNGTRLTVT.